These 32 T cell receptor beta chains came from one sample sequenced in a study of blood T cell repertoires in COVID-19 (TCRdb year 2020). The protocol used for the library was the immunoSEQ multiplex PCR assay. The table was pulled from immuneACCESS by TCRdb, which kept in-frame rearrangements only. Such tables lose some clones; where checked, under half of the loss comes from unresolved V genes, and the rest has no known cause. This sample comprises some 190,000 clones, less than 85% of them detected only once. 7.5% to 9% of the sample rests with the top ten. The sample comprised peripheral blood. The receptor source for this set is a woman over 75 with COVID-19, enrolled during active disease.

This sequence joins TRBV9 and TRBJ2-2; 12 bases are a match to TRBD2. The CDR3 sequence is 17 residues long. The trim removed 4 bases at V and 5 bases at J, leaving 9 bases unmatched. Germline V gene data show CDR1 as SGDLS and CDR2 as YYNGEE. CDR3 protein: CASSPASGRAGTGELFF. The CDR3 coding sequence is TGTGCCAGCAGCCCCGCTAGCGGGAGGGCCGGAACCGGGGAGCTGTTTTTT.

This chain links TRBV18 with TRBJ2-1; TRBD2 aligns across 8 bases. Germline V gives CDR1 KGHSH, CDR2 LQKENI. This CDR3 region has 16 residues. Losses at the gene ends were 2 bases for V and 8 bases for J; bases not matched to a gene: 11. For the CDR3, the DNA is TGTGCCAGCTCACCAGAACCAGGGAGACTAGCGCATGAGCAGTTCTTC. This translates into CASSPEPGRLAHEQFF.

This chain joins TRBV24-1 and TRBJ2-6; D remains unclear. Trimming shortened V by 7 bases and J by 8 bases, and 11 bases separated the two germline ends. The CDR3 totals 13 residues. From germline, CDR1 is KGHDR and CDR2 SFDVKD. The CDR3 DNA is TGTGCCACCAGCTCCCAGGCGACCAACGTCCTGACTTTC. Protein product: CATSSQATNVLTF.

The gene calls are TRBV6-5 and TRBJ1-5; D gene unclear. CDR1 and CDR2 (germline): MNHEY, SVGAGI. The CDR3 has 12 amino acids. The V end was cut by 8 bases, the J end by 7 bases, with 12 bases between. The CDR3 region is CASGRSEQPQHF. CDR3 DNA: TGTGCCAGCGGGAGGAGTGAGCAGCCCCAGCATTTT.

This clone was counted only a few times. This chain links TRBV19 with TRBJ1-5; D is uncertain. Germline V CDR1 and CDR2: LNHDA, SQIVND (reference sequence). Trimming removed 7 bases at V and 3 bases at J, with 16 bases between. CDR3 size: 15 residues. CDR3 in DNA: TGTGCCAGTAAAACGGTCAGGCTACTCAATCAGCCCCAGCATTTT. This gives the protein CASKTVRLLNQPQHF.

The CDR3 loop is CASSERTGLYNSPLHF. The CDR3, as DNA: TGTGCCAGCAGTGAACGGACAGGCCTCTATAATTCACCCCTCCACTTT. This rearrangement joins TRBV2 to TRBJ1-6; 7 nucleotides match TRBD1. The trim removed 2 bases at V and 3 bases at J, leaving 4 bases unmatched. The CDR3 covers 16 residues. Germline assignment: CDR1 SNHLY and CDR2 FYNNEI. Full variable domain (outside the CDR3, taken from reference TRBV2 and TRBJ1-6): EPEVTQTPSHQVTQMGQEVILRCVPISNHLYFYWYRQILGQKVEFLVSFYNNEISEKSEIFDDQFSVERPDGSNFTLKIRSTKLEDSAMYFCASSERTGLYNSPLHFGNGTRLTVT.

J is TRBJ2-3 and V is TRBV6-5; 9 nucleotides line up with TRBD1. In germline, CDR1 is MNHEY, CDR2 SVGAGI. Trimming removed 7 bases from V and 6 bases from J; junction bases left unmatched: 8. The CDR3 totals 14 residues. CDR3 sequence: CASILGQGWDTQYF. Written as DNA, the CDR3 is TGTGCCAGCATTCTAGGACAGGGGTGGGATACGCAGTATTTT.

The chain recombines TRBV28 with TRBJ2-2; TRBD2 might be the D (5 bases). V lost 2 bases to trimming and J lost 1 base, with 8 bases between them. Germline V CDR1 and CDR2: MDHEN, SYDVKM. The CDR3 is made up of 15 amino acids. This CDR3 reads CASSLPSWNTGELFF. DNA for the CDR3: TGTGCCAGCAGTTTACCTAGCTGGAACACCGGGGAGCTGTTTTTT. The whole variable domain, filled in from reference TRBV28 and TRBJ2-2, reads DVKVTQSSRYLVKRTGEKVFLECVQDMDHENMFWYRQDPGLGLRLIYFSYDVKMKEKGDIPEGYSVSREKKERFSLILESASTNQTSMYLCASSLPSWNTGELFFGEGSRLTVL.

The chain joins TRBV2 to TRBJ2-1, with D possibly matching TRBD2 (7 bases). The CDR3 extends over 19 amino acids. Germline V gene data show CDR1 as SNHLY and CDR2 as FYNNEI. The ends were cut back, 4 bases at V and 6 bases at J, with 28 bases in the middle. The CDR3 sequence is CASSVFRDIKREDGNEQFF. CDR3 nucleotides: TGTGCCAGCAGTGTTTTCCGGGACATCAAGCGGGAAGATGGCAATGAGCAGTTCTTC.

V is TRBV3-1 (or the pseudogene TRBV3-2) and J is TRBJ2-3; 10 positions agree with TRBD2. J lost 3 bases, V lost 2 bases, and 5 bases had no gene match. The CDR3 totals 16 residues. The germline gives CDR1 LGHDT, CDR2 YNNKEL (reference sequence). CDR3 loop: CASSQLAGAPTDTQYF. Written as DNA, the CDR3 is TGTGCCAGCAGCCAACTAGCGGGGGCCCCTACAGATACGCAGTATTTT.

This clone came up once. The rearrangement links TRBV7-9 to TRBJ2-7, with unresolved D. The CDR3 is 15 amino acids. The V end was cut by 1 base, the J end by 4 bases, with 14 bases between. In germline, CDR1 is SEHNR, CDR2 FQNEAQ (reference sequence). CDR3 sequence reads: CASSLVAETRYEQYF. The CDR3 nucleotides are TGTGCCAGCAGCTTAGTGGCCGAAACGAGGTACGAGCAGTACTTC.

This clone was counted a few times. The CDR3 sequence: CASSLAQNTEAFF. The CDR3 nucleotides are TGTGCCAGCAGTCTGGCACAAAACACTGAAGCTTTCTTT. The V and J genes are TRBV9 and TRBJ1-1; D is unresolved. Deletions cut 5 bases from V and 2 bases from J, with 10 bases between. CDR1 is SGDLS and CDR2 is YYNGEE in the germline V gene. This CDR3 comprises 13 residues.

The CDR3 sequence is CARSAGQGNTEAFF. DNA for the CDR3: TGTGCCAGAAGCGCGGGACAGGGAAACACTGAAGCTTTCTTT. The V and J genes are TRBV5-3 and TRBJ1-1; TRBD1 agrees at 9 bases. TRBV5-3 is classed as an ORF, of uncertain function. This CDR3 contains 14 residues. The trim removed 4 bases at V and 2 bases at J, leaving 3 bases unmatched.

CDR3 residues: CAISEWEGQPQHF. Here the CDR3 DNA reads TGTGCCATCAGTGAGTGGGAGGGTCAGCCCCAGCATTTT. This chain connects TRBV10-3 to TRBJ1-5; no reliable D call. The CDR3 consists of 13 residues. Germline values: CDR1 ENHRY, CDR2 SYGVKD. Trimming took 1 base from V and 6 from J, leaving 7 bases between them.

V usage is TRBV5-1 and J usage is TRBJ2-3, with 11 bases identical to TRBD1. The junction had 12 bases not matched to a gene; V was cut back by 4 bases and J by 5 bases. The CDR3 consists of 17 residues. Germline CDR1 SGHRS, CDR2 YFSETQ. In DNA form, the CDR3 reads TGCGCCAGCAGCCTCGGGACAGGGGGAGGTGGAGGAGATACGCAGTATTTT. Translated, it gives CASSLGTGGGGGDTQYF.

The chain couples TRBV2 to TRBJ2-1, with 9 bases aligning to TRBD2. Per the germline V gene, CDR1 is SNHLY and CDR2 is FYNNEI. The CDR3 extends over 12 amino acids. Trimming removed 11 bases from V and 9 bases from J; junction bases left unmatched: 8. The chain's CDR3 is CAGREGLGEQFF. For the CDR3, the DNA is TGTGCCGGGCGGGAGGGCCTGGGTGAGCAGTTCTTC.

The V call is TRBV7-9, the J call TRBJ1-2; 8 positions match TRBD1. Unmatched junction bases numbered 6, after V lost 5 bases and J lost 4 bases. Germline lookup yields CDR1 SEHNR and CDR2 FQNEAQ (reference sequence). The CDR3 runs 14 residues. CDR3 nucleotides: TGTGCCAGCAGCCCAAGACAGGGGAGCTATGGCTACACCTTC. Its translation is CASSPRQGSYGYTF.

The CDR3 coding sequence is TGTGCCAGCAGCCCTGACAGGGTTGGTGCTTTCTTT. This gives the protein CASSPDRVGAFF. V usage is TRBV2 and J usage is TRBJ1-1; 7 nucleotides match TRBD1. V was pared by 6 bases and J by 11 bases, with 9 bases of the junction left unmatched. The CDR3 sequence is 12 residues long. Germline CDR1 SNHLY, CDR2 FYNNEI.

The chain links TRBV18 to TRBJ1-1; 7 bases are a match to TRBD1. This CDR3 comprises 15 residues. Germline lookup yields CDR1 KGHSH and CDR2 LQKENI. Trimming at V came to 6 bases and at J to 6 bases, leaving 13 bases not matched to a gene. The CDR3 loop reads CASSAAGGWVSEAFF. The CDR3, as DNA: TGTGCCAGCTCTGCCGCAGGGGGTTGGGTTTCTGAAGCTTTCTTT.

Points on this clone: The DNA is omitted, as the CDR3 cannot be located on it reliably, and the CDR3 follows TCRdb's listing. V usage is TRBV5-4 and J usage is TRBJ1-2; the DNA was not compared with TRBD1, the D call given in the table. Inclusive of both ends, the CDR3 amounts to 12 amino acids. CDR1 is SGHNT and CDR2 is YYREEE in the germline V gene (reference sequence). The CDR3 is CASSFAQGAPFF.

The chain uses TRBV6-5 and TRBJ2-2; 10 nucleotides match TRBD1. Trimming removed 7 bases from V and 7 bases from J; junction bases left unmatched: 9. CDR1 is MNHEY and CDR2 is SVGAGI in the germline V gene. The CDR3 extends over 15 amino acids. This chain's CDR3 is CASIVRTGGNGELFF. The CDR3 DNA reads as TGTGCCAGCATTGTCAGGACAGGGGGAAACGGGGAGCTGTTTTTT.

V and J are TRBV18 and TRBJ1-1; TRBD1 aligns across 7 bases. V was clipped by 3 bases and J by 8 bases; unmatched bases: 9. The CDR3 runs to 14 residues. Germline V gene sequence: CDR1 KGHSH, CDR2 LQKENI. The DNA for the CDR3 is TGTGCCAGCTCACCGGGAACAGGGGAGGTCGAAGCTTTCTTT. Protein product: CASSPGTGEVEAFF. The full variable domain, completed using reference TRBV18 and TRBJ1-1, is NAGVMQNPRHLVRRRGQEARLRCSPMKGHSHVYWYRQLPEEGLKFMVYLQKENIIDESGMPKERFSAEFPKEGPSILRIQQVVRGDSAAYFCASSPGTGEVEAFFGQGTRLTVV.

The chain recombines TRBV6-5 with TRBJ1-1; D unclear. Deletions cut 2 bases from V and 10 bases from J, with 14 bases between. The CDR3 sequence is 13 residues long. Germline V lookup: CDR1 MNHEY, CDR2 SVGAGI. CDR3 amino acids: CASSYSLAAGAFF. As DNA, the CDR3 is TGTGCCAGCAGTTACAGCCTCGCAGCGGGAGCTTTCTTT.

The chain employs TRBV7-9 and TRBJ2-1, with 10 bases aligning to TRBD1. Unmatched junction bases numbered 12, after V lost 11 bases and J lost 5 bases. The CDR3 is 15 amino acids. From germline, CDR1 is SEHNR and CDR2 FQNEAQ (reference sequence). The CDR3 bases are TGTGCCCCGAGGCGGGACAGGGGTTCGAACAATGAGCAGTTCTTC. Amino acid sequence: CAPRRDRGSNNEQFF.

As DNA, the CDR3 is TGTGCCAGCAACAGGGATAGCACAGATACGCAGTATTTT. This translates into CASNRDSTDTQYF. This chain connects TRBV7-6 to TRBJ2-3; the D gene is possibly TRBD1 (6 bases). CDR3 length equals 13 residues. V was clipped by 7 bases and J by 0 bases, with 8 bases between them. Germline V gene lookup returns CDR1 SGHVS and CDR2 FNYEAQ.

This clone was observed a single time. V is TRBV5-1 and J is TRBJ1-2; maybe TRBD1 (5 bases). V dropped 0 bases and J dropped 4 bases, with 13 bases sitting between them. Germline CDR1 is SGHRS and CDR2 is YFSETQ. This CDR3 has 15 amino acids. The CDR3 loop reads CASSLVEGASYGYTF. The CDR3 DNA reads as TGCGCCAGCAGCTTGGTCGAAGGGGCCAGCTATGGCTACACCTTC. The entire variable domain, with the rest obtained from reference TRBV5-1 and TRBJ1-2, is as follows: KAGVTQTPRYLIKTRGQQVTLSCSPISGHRSVSWYQQTPGQGLQFLFEYFSETQRNKGNFPGRFSGRQFSNSRSEMNVSTLELGDSALYLCASSLVEGASYGYTFGSGTRLTVV.

The chain couples TRBV10-3 to TRBJ2-5; D might be TRBD2 (6 bases). Germline values: CDR1 ENHRY, CDR2 SYGVKD. This CDR3 spans 14 amino acids. The V gene lost 0 bases and the J gene lost 4 bases, with 9 bases spanning the gap. Here the CDR3 DNA reads TGTGCCATCAGTGAGTCGTTGGGGGGAGAGACCCAGTACTTC. Protein: CAISESLGGETQYF.

This chain uses TRBV19 with TRBJ1-2, with TRBD1 matching over 7 bases. Germline trimming cut 7 bases from V and 8 bases from J; bases unmatched to any gene: 10. The V gene's germline CDR1 is LNHDA and CDR2 SQIVND (reference sequence). This CDR3 region has 13 residues. CDR3 bases: TGTGCCAGTACCTCAGGGGGGCGTGGAGGCTACACCTTC. The encoded protein is CASTSGGRGGYTF.

The chain recombines TRBV5-1 with TRBJ2-7, with 7 bases lining up with TRBD2. The germline CDR1 and CDR2 sequences are SGHRS and YFSETQ. The CDR3 contains 15 residues. The V segment lost 3 bases and the J segment 5 bases; nucleotides outside the gene matches: 11. The DNA for the CDR3 is TGCGCCAGCAGCTCCGTCGGACTAGTCGGGGACGAGCAGTACTTC. Translated, it gives CASSSVGLVGDEQYF.

The V call is TRBV3-1 (or the pseudogene TRBV3-2), the J call TRBJ1-2, with 11 bases fitting TRBD1. Germline-derived CDR1 and CDR2 are LGHDT and YNNKEL (reference sequence). The CDR3 extends over 14 amino acids. Trimming cost V 3 bases and J 7 bases; bases outside gene matches: 4. This chain's CDR3 is CASSHEDRGPGYTF. In DNA form, the CDR3 reads TGTGCCAGCAGCCATGAGGACAGGGGGCCTGGCTACACCTTC.

This chain links TRBV10-2 with TRBJ2-3, with 8 bases fitting TRBD2. The ends lost 8 bases at V and 4 bases at J; junction bases unmatched: 20. This CDR3 is 18 amino acids long. CDR1 is WSHSY and CDR2 is SAAADI in the germline V gene. The CDR3: CASRGHSLWASGSDTQYF. The CDR3 region has the DNA TGCGCCAGCCGGGGACACAGCCTCTGGGCTAGCGGGTCAGATACGCAGTATTTT.

DNA for the CDR3: TGTGCCAGCATTTGGGGACAGGGGGAGAATGGCTACACCTTC. This gives the protein CASIWGQGENGYTF. The chain joins TRBV28 to TRBJ1-2, with 11 bases matching TRBD1. Germline V gene data show CDR1 as MDHEN and CDR2 as SYDVKM. V shed 7 bases and J 6 bases; nucleotides not matched to a gene: 7. The CDR3 loop spans 14 amino acids.